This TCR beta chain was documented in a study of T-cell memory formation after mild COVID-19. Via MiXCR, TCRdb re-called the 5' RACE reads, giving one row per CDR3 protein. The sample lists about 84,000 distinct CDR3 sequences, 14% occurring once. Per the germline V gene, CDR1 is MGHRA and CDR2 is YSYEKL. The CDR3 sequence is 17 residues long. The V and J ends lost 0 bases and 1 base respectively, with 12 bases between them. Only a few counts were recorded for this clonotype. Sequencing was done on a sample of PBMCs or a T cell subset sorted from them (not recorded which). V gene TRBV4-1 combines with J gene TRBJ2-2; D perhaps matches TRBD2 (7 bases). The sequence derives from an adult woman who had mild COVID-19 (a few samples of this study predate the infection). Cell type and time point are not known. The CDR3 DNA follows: TGCGCCAGCAGCCAAGATCCCGGGGGGCTGAACACCGGGGAGCTGTTTTTT. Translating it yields CASSQDPGGLNTGELFF.